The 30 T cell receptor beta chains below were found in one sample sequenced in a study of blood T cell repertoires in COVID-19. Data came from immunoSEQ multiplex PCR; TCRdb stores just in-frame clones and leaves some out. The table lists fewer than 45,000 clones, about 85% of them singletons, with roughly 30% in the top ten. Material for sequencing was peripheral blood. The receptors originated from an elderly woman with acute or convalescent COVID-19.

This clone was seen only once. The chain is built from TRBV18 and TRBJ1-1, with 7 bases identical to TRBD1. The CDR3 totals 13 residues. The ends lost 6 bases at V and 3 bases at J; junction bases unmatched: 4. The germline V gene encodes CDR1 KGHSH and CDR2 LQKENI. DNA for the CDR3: TGTGCCAGCTCCCCAGGGGGGGACACTGAAGCTTTCTTT. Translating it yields CASSPGGDTEAFF.

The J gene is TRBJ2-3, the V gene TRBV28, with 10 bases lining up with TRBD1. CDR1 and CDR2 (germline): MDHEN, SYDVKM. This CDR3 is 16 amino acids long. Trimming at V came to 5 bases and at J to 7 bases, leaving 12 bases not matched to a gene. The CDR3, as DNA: TGTGCCAGCAGTGGCCCCGGGACAGGGGTTGGAAATACGCAGTATTTT. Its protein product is CASSGPGTGVGNTQYF.

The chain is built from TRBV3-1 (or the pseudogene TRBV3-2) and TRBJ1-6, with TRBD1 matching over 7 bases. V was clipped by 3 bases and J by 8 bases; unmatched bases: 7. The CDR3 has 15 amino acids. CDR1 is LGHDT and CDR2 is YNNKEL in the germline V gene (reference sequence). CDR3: CASSQGRQGYSPLHF. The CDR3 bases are TGTGCCAGCAGCCAGGGGAGACAGGGTTATTCACCCCTCCACTTT.

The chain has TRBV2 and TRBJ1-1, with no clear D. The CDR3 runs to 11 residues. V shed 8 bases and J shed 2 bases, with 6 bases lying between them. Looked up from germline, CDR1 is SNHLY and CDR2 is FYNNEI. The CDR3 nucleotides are TGTGCCAGCGCAGTAAACACTGAAGCTTTCTTT. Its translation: CASAVNTEAFF.

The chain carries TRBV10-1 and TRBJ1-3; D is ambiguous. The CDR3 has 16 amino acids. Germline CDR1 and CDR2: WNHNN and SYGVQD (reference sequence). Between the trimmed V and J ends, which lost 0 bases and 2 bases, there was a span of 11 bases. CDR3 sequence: CASSESRGVAGNTIYF. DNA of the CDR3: TGCGCCAGCAGTGAGTCTCGCGGAGTCGCTGGAAACACCATATATTTT.

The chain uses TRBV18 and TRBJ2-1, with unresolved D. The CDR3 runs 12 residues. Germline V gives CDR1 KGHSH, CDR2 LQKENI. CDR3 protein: CARKFSYNEQFF. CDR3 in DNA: TGTGCGAGGAAGTTCTCCTACAATGAGCAGTTCTTC.

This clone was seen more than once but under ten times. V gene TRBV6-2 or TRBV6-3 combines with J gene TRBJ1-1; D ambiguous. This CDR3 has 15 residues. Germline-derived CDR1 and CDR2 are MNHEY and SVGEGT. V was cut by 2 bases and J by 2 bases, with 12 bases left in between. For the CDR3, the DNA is TGTGCCAGCAGTTACAAGCTAGGCACCAACACTGAAGCTTTCTTT. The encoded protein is CASSYKLGTNTEAFF.

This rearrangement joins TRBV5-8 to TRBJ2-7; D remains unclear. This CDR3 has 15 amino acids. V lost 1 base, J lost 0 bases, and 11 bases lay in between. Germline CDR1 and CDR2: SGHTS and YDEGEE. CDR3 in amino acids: CASSLKFTASYEQYF. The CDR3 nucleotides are TGTGCCAGCAGCTTGAAGTTTACAGCCTCCTACGAGCAGTACTTC.

The CDR3 reads CASPKEAKKETQYF. CDR3 sequence (DNA): TGTGCCAGCCCAAAAGAAGCTAAAAAAGAGACCCAGTACTTC. The gene calls are TRBV6-4 and TRBJ2-5; D is uncertain. The germline gives CDR1 MRHNA, CDR2 SNTAGT. The ends were cut back, 8 bases at V and 3 bases at J, with 16 bases in the middle. This CDR3 has 14 amino acids.

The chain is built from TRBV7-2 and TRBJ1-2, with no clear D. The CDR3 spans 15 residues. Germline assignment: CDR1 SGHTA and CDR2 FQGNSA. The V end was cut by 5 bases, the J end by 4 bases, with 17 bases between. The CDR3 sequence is CASSGVGAASYGYTF. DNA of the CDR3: TGTGCCAGCAGCGGAGTCGGTGCGGCCTCCTATGGCTACACCTTC.

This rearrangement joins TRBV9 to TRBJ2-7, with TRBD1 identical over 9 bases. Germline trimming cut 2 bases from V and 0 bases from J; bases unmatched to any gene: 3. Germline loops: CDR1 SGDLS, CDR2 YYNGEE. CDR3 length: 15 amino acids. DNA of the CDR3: TGTGCCAGCAGCGTCGGGACAGGGAGCTCCTACGAGCAGTACTTC. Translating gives CASSVGTGSSYEQYF.

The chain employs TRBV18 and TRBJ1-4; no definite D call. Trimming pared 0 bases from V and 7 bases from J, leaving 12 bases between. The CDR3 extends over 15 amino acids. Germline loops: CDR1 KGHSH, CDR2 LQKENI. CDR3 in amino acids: CASSPPSQSGEKLFF. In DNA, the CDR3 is TGTGCCAGCTCACCACCGTCCCAATCGGGTGAAAAACTGTTTTTT.

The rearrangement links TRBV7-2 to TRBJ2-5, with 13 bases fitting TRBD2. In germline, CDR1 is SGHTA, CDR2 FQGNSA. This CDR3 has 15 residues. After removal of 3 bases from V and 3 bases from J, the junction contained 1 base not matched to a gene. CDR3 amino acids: CASSFTSGREETQYF. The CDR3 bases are TGTGCCAGCAGCTTCACTAGCGGGAGGGAAGAGACCCAGTACTTC.

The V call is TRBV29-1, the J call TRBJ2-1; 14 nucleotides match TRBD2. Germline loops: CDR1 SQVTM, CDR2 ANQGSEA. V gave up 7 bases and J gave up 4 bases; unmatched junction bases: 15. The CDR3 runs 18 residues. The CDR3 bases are TGCAGCGCCCATGAGGGACTAGCGGGAGTATCGGATTACAATGAGCAGTTCTTC. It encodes CSAHEGLAGVSDYNEQFF.

The CDR3 protein is CASSTGQGNTGELFF. The DNA for the CDR3 is TGTGCCAGTAGTACGGGACAGGGGAACACCGGGGAGCTGTTTTTT. The chain couples TRBV19 to TRBJ2-2; TRBD1 agrees at 9 bases. CDR1 is LNHDA, CDR2 SQIVND, per germline (reference sequence). The CDR3 runs to 15 residues. V shed 4 bases and J 1 base; nucleotides not matched to a gene: 1.

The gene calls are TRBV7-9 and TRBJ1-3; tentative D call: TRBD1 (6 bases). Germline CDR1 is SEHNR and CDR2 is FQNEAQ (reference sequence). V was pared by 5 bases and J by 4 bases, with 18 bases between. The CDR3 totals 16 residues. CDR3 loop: CASSPGTPGRGNTIYF. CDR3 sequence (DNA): TGTGCCAGCAGCCCCGGGACACCCGGCCGGGGAAACACCATATATTTT.

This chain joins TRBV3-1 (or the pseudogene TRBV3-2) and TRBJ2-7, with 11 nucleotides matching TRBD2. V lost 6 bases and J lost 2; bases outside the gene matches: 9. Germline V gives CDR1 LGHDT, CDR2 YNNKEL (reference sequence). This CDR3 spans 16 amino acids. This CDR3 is CASSPRGTSGTYEQYF. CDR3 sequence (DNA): TGTGCCAGCAGTCCCAGGGGGACTAGCGGAACCTACGAGCAGTACTTC.

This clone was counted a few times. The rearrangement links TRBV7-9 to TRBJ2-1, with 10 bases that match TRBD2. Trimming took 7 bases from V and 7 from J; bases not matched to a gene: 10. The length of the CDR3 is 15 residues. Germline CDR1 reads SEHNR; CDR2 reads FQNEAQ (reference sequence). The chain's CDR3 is CASTQGAGGLNEQFF. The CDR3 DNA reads TGTGCCAGCACCCAGGGAGCGGGAGGGCTAAATGAGCAGTTCTTC.

The CDR3 loop is CASSSSPTGAPFRTDTQYF. The CDR3 nucleotides are TGTGCCAGCAGTTCCTCCCCGACAGGGGCCCCTTTCCGCACAGATACGCAGTATTTT. The chain combines TRBV6-2 or TRBV6-3 with TRBJ2-3; 8 bases align to TRBD1. The V gene end was trimmed by 4 bases and the J gene end by 1 base; junction bases not matched to a gene: 16. Germline lookup yields CDR1 MNHEY and CDR2 SVGEGT. This CDR3 has 19 amino acids.

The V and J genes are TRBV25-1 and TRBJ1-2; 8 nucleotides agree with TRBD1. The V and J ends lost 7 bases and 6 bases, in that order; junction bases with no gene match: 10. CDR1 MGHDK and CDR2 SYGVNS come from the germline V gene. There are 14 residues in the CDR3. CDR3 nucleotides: TGTGCCAGCAAGCAAACAGGGGGGATGAATGGCTACACCTTC. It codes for CASKQTGGMNGYTF.

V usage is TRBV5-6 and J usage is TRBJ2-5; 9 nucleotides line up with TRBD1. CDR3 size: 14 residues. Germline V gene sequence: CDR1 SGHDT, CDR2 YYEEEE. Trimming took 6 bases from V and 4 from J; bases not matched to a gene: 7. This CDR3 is CASIVQGAPETQYF. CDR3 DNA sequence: TGTGCCAGCATCGTACAGGGGGCGCCAGAGACCCAGTACTTC.

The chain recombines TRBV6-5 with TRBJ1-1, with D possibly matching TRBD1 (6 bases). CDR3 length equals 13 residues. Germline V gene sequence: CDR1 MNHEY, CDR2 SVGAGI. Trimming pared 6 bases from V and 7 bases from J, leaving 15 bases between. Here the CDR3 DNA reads TGTGCCAGCAGATACCGACAGGTCGATGAAGCTTTCTTT. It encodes CASRYRQVDEAFF.

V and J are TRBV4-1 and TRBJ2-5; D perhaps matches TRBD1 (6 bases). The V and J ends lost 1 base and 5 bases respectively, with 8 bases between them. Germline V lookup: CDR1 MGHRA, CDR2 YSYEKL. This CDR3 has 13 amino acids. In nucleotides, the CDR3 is TGCGCCAGCAGCCAAGTAACAGGGGAGACCCAGTACTTC. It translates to CASSQVTGETQYF.

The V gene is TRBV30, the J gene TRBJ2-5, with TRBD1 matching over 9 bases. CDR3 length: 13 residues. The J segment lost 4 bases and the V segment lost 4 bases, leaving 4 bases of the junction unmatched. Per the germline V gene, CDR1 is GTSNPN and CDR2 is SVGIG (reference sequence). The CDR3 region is CAWIQGAGETQYF. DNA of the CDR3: TGTGCCTGGATACAGGGGGCTGGAGAGACCCAGTACTTC.

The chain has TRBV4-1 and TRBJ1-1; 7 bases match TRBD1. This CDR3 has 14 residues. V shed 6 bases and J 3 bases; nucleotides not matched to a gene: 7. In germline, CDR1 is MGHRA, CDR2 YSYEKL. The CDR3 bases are TGCGCCAGCAGTCCCCAGGGGGTATACACTGAAGCTTTCTTT. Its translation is CASSPQGVYTEAFF.

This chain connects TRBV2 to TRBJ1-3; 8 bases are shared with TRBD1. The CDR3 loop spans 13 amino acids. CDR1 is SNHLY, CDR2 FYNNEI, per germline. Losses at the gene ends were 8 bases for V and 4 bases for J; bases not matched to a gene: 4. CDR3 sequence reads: CASEQGDGNTIYF. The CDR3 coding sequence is TGTGCCAGCGAACAGGGGGACGGAAACACCATATATTTT.

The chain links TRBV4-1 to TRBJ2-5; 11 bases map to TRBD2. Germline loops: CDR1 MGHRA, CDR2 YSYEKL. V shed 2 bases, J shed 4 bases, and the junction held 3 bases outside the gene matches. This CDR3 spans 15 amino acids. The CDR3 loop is CASSQTSGRVETQYF. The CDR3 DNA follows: TGCGCCAGCAGCCAAACTAGCGGGAGAGTAGAGACCCAGTACTTC.

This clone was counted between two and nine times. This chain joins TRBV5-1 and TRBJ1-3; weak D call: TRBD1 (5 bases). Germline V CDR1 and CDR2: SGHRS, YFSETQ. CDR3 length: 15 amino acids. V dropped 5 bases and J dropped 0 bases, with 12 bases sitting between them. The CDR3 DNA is TGCGCCAGCAGAGACAGCGCCAACTCTGGAAACACCATATATTTT. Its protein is CASRDSANSGNTIYF.

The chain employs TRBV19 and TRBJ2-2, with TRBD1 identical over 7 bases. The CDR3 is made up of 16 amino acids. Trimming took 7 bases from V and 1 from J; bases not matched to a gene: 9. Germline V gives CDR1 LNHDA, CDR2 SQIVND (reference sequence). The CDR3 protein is CASTNWGQWNTGELFF. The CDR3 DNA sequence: TGTGCCAGTACAAACTGGGGACAGTGGAACACCGGGGAGCTGTTTTTT.

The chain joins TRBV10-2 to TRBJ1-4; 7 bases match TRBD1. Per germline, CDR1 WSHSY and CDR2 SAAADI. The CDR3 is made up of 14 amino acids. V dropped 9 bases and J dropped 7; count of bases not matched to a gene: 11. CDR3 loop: CASKGGSVGEKLFF. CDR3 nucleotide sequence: TGCGCCAGTAAAGGGGGCTCGGTCGGTGAAAAACTGTTTTTT.